These 23 T cell receptor beta chains originate from one sample sequenced in a study of cytomegalovirus exposure and HLA in healthy donors. Both 60 Vbeta primers and 13 Jbeta primers went into the PCR. TCRdb keeps only in-frame clones here, not all; method: immunoSEQ multiplex PCR. Of about 170,000 clones listed, 76% are singletons. Sequenced material: PBMCs. The receptors shown here come from a female donor in good health and CMV-seronegative.

This rearrangement joins TRBV7-2 to TRBJ2-5; 14 bases are a match to TRBD2. After removal of 6 bases from V and 5 bases from J, the junction contained 11 bases not matched to a gene. Germline loops: CDR1 SGHTA, CDR2 FQGNSA. This CDR3 region has 17 residues. CDR3 DNA: TGTGCCAGCAGGAGAGGGGGACTAGCGGGGGTGTTGGAGACCCAGTACTTC. It yields the protein CASRRGGLAGVLETQYF. Based on the CDR3 plus reference TRBV7-2 and TRBJ2-5, the full variable domain is GAGVSQSPSNKVTEKGKDVELRCDPISGHTALYWYRQSLGQGLEFLIYFQGNSAPDKSGLPSDRFSAERTGGSVSTLTIQRTQQEDSAVYLCASRRGGLAGVLETQYFGPGTRLLVL.

The chain employs TRBV5-8 and TRBJ1-5; 7 nucleotides align to TRBD1. Unmatched junction bases numbered 11, after V lost 4 bases and J lost 7 bases. This CDR3 comprises 15 residues. Germline V gene data show CDR1 as SGHTS and CDR2 as YDEGEE. The CDR3 DNA follows: TGTGCCAGCAGCCCAGGCGAGGGGGCAGGGCAGCCCCAGCATTTT. It yields the protein CASSPGEGAGQPQHF. The full variable domain, its missing parts supplied by reference TRBV5-8 and TRBJ1-5, is EAGVTQSPTHLIKTRGQQATLRCSPISGHTSVYWYQQALGLGLQFLLWYDEGEERNRGNFPPRFSGRQFPNYSSELNVNALELEDSALYLCASSPGEGAGQPQHFGDGTRLSIL.

The sample holds a few counts of this clone. The gene calls are TRBV6-4 and TRBJ1-5; D is unresolved. The CDR3 loop spans 13 amino acids. Trimming pared 6 bases from V and 4 bases from J, leaving 10 bases between. CDR1 and CDR2 from the germline V gene are MRHNA and SNTAGT. CDR3 sequence reads: CASRRYTNQPQHF. The CDR3 nucleotides read TGTGCCAGCAGGCGGTACACTAATCAGCCCCAGCATTTT.

The V and J genes are TRBV5-4 and TRBJ1-6; no reliable D call. Germline loops: CDR1 SGHNT, CDR2 YYREEE (reference sequence). This CDR3 contains 15 residues. Trimming left V 4 bases short and J 7 bases short, with 15 bases between. The CDR3 DNA is TGTGCCAGCAGCCTTCCCGGGTCTAGAAATTCACCCCTCCACTTT. It specifies CASSLPGSRNSPLHF. Full variable domain (outside the CDR3, taken from reference TRBV5-4 and TRBJ1-6): ETGVTQSPTHLIKTRGQQVTLRCSSQSGHNTVSWYQQALGQGPQFIFQYYREEENGRGNFPPRFSGLQFPNYSSELNVNALELDDSALYLCASSLPGSRNSPLHFGNGTRLTVT.

The chain links TRBV7-6 to TRBJ2-5; the match to TRBD1 covers 10 bases. Trimming at V came to 3 bases and at J to 8 bases, leaving 3 bases not matched to a gene. The CDR3 is 13 residues long. Germline values: CDR1 SGHVS, CDR2 FNYEAQ. CDR3 nucleotides: TGTGCCAGCAGCTTTGGGGACAGGGGTACCCAGTACTTC. Translation: CASSFGDRGTQYF.

The chain employs TRBV4-3 and TRBJ2-3; 7 bases are a match to TRBD2. V was clipped by 1 base and J by 4 bases; unmatched bases: 14. Germline values: CDR1 LGHNA, CDR2 YSLEER. The CDR3 has 18 amino acids. This chain's CDR3 is CASSQAPIPLAVPDTQYF. The CDR3 DNA reads TGCGCCAGCAGCCAAGCCCCGATCCCTCTAGCGGTGCCAGATACGCAGTATTTT.

This clone was detected only once. This chain connects TRBV6-4 to TRBJ1-5; perhaps TRBD1 as D (5 bases). V was cut by 8 bases and J by 0 bases, with 29 bases left in between. Germline V gives CDR1 MRHNA, CDR2 SNTAGT. The CDR3 is 20 residues long. The CDR3 sequence is CASPGKSVGGEEYSNQPQHF. The DNA of the CDR3 is TGTGCCAGCCCTGGTAAAAGCGTGGGGGGGGAGGAGTATAGCAATCAGCCCCAGCATTTT.

The genes are TRBV5-1 and TRBJ1-1; the match to TRBD1 covers 10 bases. From germline, CDR1 is SGHRS and CDR2 YFSETQ. The CDR3 is 15 amino acids. The junction had 4 bases not matched to a gene; V was cut back by 4 bases and J by 1 base. The CDR3 region is CASSPGQGGNTEAFF. The DNA for the CDR3 is TGCGCCAGCAGCCCAGGACAGGGGGGGAACACTGAAGCTTTCTTT.

The chain links TRBV6-6 to TRBJ1-2, with 8 bases matching TRBD1. CDR1 is MNHNY and CDR2 is SVGAGI in the germline V gene (reference sequence). The CDR3 covers 14 residues. After removal of 0 bases from V and 7 bases from J, the junction contained 4 bases not matched to a gene. In DNA form, the CDR3 reads TGTGCCAGCAGTTACTCTCAGGGGGCCCGTGGCTACACCTTC. Residues: CASSYSQGARGYTF.

This clone showed up just once. The sample carries other DNA sequences with the same CDR3. The DNA of the CDR3 is TGTGCCAGCAGCTTGTACGGAGGGGCCACGGATACGCAGTATTTT. It translates to CASSLYGGATDTQYF. The chain combines TRBV5-6 with TRBJ2-3, with a possible D match to TRBD2 (6 bases). Germline CDR1 reads SGHDT; CDR2 reads YYEEEE. The CDR3 runs to 15 residues. Trimming took off 1 base at V and 6 bases at J, with 15 bases between the two ends.

The chain links TRBV28 to TRBJ2-5; TRBD2 agrees at 8 bases. Near its end, the DNA agrees better with TRBJ2-7, so the J call may be wrong. Germline lookup yields CDR1 MDHEN and CDR2 SYDVKM. The CDR3 sequence is 14 residues long. The CDR3 loop is CATGGTSTLYEQYF. In nucleotides, the CDR3 is TGTGCCACGGGAGGGACTTCCACGCTTTACGAGCAGTACTTC.

The chain links TRBV5-1 to TRBJ1-5, with a tentative D call TRBD1 (5 bases). V was shortened by 4 bases and J by 0 bases, with 17 bases between the two germline ends. The CDR3 runs 17 residues. Germline CDR1 SGHRS, CDR2 YFSETQ. CDR3: CASSPEGAGDSNQPQHF. CDR3 sequence (DNA): TGCGCCAGCAGCCCGGAAGGGGCTGGGGATAGCAATCAGCCCCAGCATTTT.

The chain has TRBV7-8 and TRBJ2-7, with TRBD1 identical over 7 bases. The CDR3 is 15 residues long. The germline gives CDR1 SGHVS, CDR2 FQNEAQ. J gave up 0 bases and V 1 base, and 3 bases lay outside the gene matches. The CDR3 loop is CASSLVTGSSYEQYF. The CDR3 bases are TGTGCCAGCAGCTTAGTGACAGGGAGCTCCTACGAGCAGTACTTC.

This clone was picked up one time. The CDR3 DNA sequence: TGTGCCAGCAGCTTAATGCCGGGAAGCTCCTACGAGCAGTACTTC. Translating it yields CASSLMPGSSYEQYF. The chain combines TRBV7-3 with TRBJ2-7; D perhaps matches TRBD2 (5 bases). This CDR3 contains 15 residues. The germline CDR1 and CDR2 sequences are SGHTA and FQGTGA. Trimming removed 1 base from V and 0 bases from J, with 10 bases in between.

This chain uses TRBV7-9 with TRBJ1-3; the D gene is possibly TRBD1 (5 bases). Trimming stripped 5 bases from V and 2 bases from J, with 25 bases between. The CDR3 has 19 amino acids. Germline V gene sequence: CDR1 SEHNR, CDR2 FQNEAQ (reference sequence). In DNA form, the CDR3 reads TGTGCCAGCAGCCCAACGATAATAATCAGGGTTATTACTGGAAACACCATATATTTT. The encoded protein is CASSPTIIIRVITGNTIYF.

This sequence joins TRBV19 and TRBJ1-2; weak D call: TRBD1 (5 bases). Trimming cost V 5 bases and J 2 bases, with 12 bases left between them. The germline V gene encodes CDR1 LNHDA and CDR2 SQIVND (reference sequence). The CDR3 sequence is 14 residues long. CDR3 sequence: CASSPDRRNYGYTF. The DNA of the CDR3 is TGTGCCAGTAGTCCCGACAGAAGGAACTATGGCTACACCTTC. Drawing the rest from reference TRBV19 and TRBJ1-2, the complete variable domain is DGGITQSPKYLFRKEGQNVTLSCEQNLNHDAMYWYRQDPGQGLRLIYYSQIVNDFQKGDIAEGYSVSREKKESFPLTVTSAQKNPTAFYLCASSPDRRNYGYTFGSGTRLTVV.

The J gene is TRBJ1-1, the V gene TRBV5-4; 9 positions match TRBD1. The trim removed 6 bases at V and 4 bases at J, leaving 7 bases unmatched. This CDR3 has 14 residues. Germline values: CDR1 SGHNT, CDR2 YYREEE (reference sequence). The CDR3 DNA follows: TGTGCCAGCACCCCCGGACAGGGGACCACTGAAGCTTTCTTT. Amino acids: CASTPGQGTTEAFF.

The rearrangement joins TRBV29-1 to TRBJ2-1; TRBD2 is a possible D gene (5 bases). This CDR3 has 16 amino acids. The germline CDR1 and CDR2 sequences are SQVTM and ANQGSEA. Trimming removed 3 bases at V and 7 bases at J, with 22 bases between. The CDR3 loop reads CSVDLVSALIMNEQFF. CDR3 DNA: TGCAGCGTTGATCTAGTTAGCGCCCTTATCATGAATGAGCAGTTCTTC.

The chain links TRBV6-4 to TRBJ1-5; 7 nucleotides agree with TRBD1. CDR1 is MRHNA, CDR2 SNTAGT, per germline. The CDR3 is 14 amino acids. J was trimmed by 4 bases and V by 5 bases; bases with no gene match: 5. CDR3 residues: CASSPEQGNQPQHF. DNA of the CDR3: TGTGCCAGCAGTCCAGAACAGGGGAATCAGCCCCAGCATTTT.

This chain joins TRBV7-9 and TRBJ2-2, with D uncertain. Germline V gene data show CDR1 as SEHNR and CDR2 as FQNEAQ (reference sequence). The CDR3 loop spans 12 amino acids. V was shortened by 3 bases and J by 6 bases, with 5 bases between the two germline ends. CDR3 loop: CASSFNSGELFF. CDR3 DNA: TGTGCCAGCAGCTTTAACTCCGGGGAGCTGTTTTTT. The variable domain in full, with the rest retrieved from reference TRBV7-9 and TRBJ2-2, is DTGVSQNPRHKITKRGQNVTFRCDPISEHNRLYWYRQTLGQGPEFLTYFQNEAQLEKSRLLSDRFSAERPKGSFSTLEIQRTEQGDSAMYLCASSFNSGELFFGEGSRLTVL.

The table lists this clone with a few counts. V and J are TRBV7-2 and TRBJ2-1; possibly TRBD1 for D (7 bases). The germline V and J ends were trimmed by 6 bases and 4 bases, with 19 bases remaining between them. Looked up from germline, CDR1 is SGHTA and CDR2 is FQGNSA. The CDR3 totals 16 residues. The CDR3 protein is CASRPPGGDRYNEQFF. CDR3 bases: TGTGCCAGCAGGCCCCCGGGCGGGGACAGATACAATGAGCAGTTCTTC.

This chain joins TRBV7-2 and TRBJ2-5; 9 bases match TRBD1. The CDR3 runs 15 residues. Germline CDR1 and CDR2: SGHTA and FQGNSA. The V gene end was trimmed by 3 bases and the J gene end by 2 bases; junction bases not matched to a gene: 4. CDR3 region: CASSLRQGGQETQYF. The DNA for the CDR3 is TGTGCCAGCAGCTTGAGACAGGGGGGGCAAGAGACCCAGTACTTC.

A note on this clone: The junction differs from germline at one of its ends, possibly a read error. This chain joins TRBV29-1 and TRBJ1-4; TRBD1 matches 8 bases. CDR1 is SQVTM and CDR2 is ANQGSEA in the germline V gene. This CDR3 is built from 12 residues. The CDR3 here is CSAGQGNEQLFF. CDR3 nucleotide sequence: TGCAGCGCCGGACAGGGTAATGAACAACTGTTTTTT.